The 8 T cell receptor beta chains listed next were all sequenced from one sample in a study of blood T cell repertoires in COVID-19. The data were produced by immunoSEQ multiplex PCR, yet TCRdb's version contains in-frame clones alone and is incomplete. The sample lists 90,000 to 100,000 clones, 84% occurring once. Specimen: peripheral blood. All receptors come from a man between 70 and 80 years old with active or convalescent COVID-19.

The chain employs TRBV5-1 and TRBJ2-7, with 12 bases lining up with TRBD2. V shed 0 bases, J shed 0 bases, and the junction held 7 bases outside the gene matches. This CDR3 is built from 18 residues. Germline V gives CDR1 SGHRS, CDR2 YFSETQ. The CDR3 protein is CASSLETSGGASSYEQYF. CDR3 DNA sequence: TGCGCCAGCAGCTTGGAGACTAGCGGGGGCGCAAGCTCCTACGAGCAGTACTTC.

V gene TRBV5-1 combines with J gene TRBJ1-3; D gene ambiguous. Per the germline V gene, CDR1 is SGHRS and CDR2 is YFSETQ. Trimming stripped 2 bases from V and 0 bases from J, with 9 bases between. The CDR3 is 15 residues long. DNA of the CDR3: TGCGCCAGCAGCTTAGAGGCCTCCTCTGGAAACACCATATATTTT. This sequence encodes CASSLEASSGNTIYF.

The chain joins TRBV25-1 to TRBJ1-4; TRBD1 aligns across 7 bases. Germline trimming cut 10 bases from V and 1 base from J; bases unmatched to any gene: 15. The CDR3 spans 17 residues. The germline V gene encodes CDR1 MGHDK and CDR2 SYGVNS. CDR3 loop: CATHVQRDSRTNEKLFF. In nucleotides, the CDR3 is TGTGCCACCCACGTCCAACGGGACAGCCGAACTAATGAAAAACTGTTTTTT.

The genes are TRBV5-4 and TRBJ2-5; 8 bases are a match to TRBD2. The CDR3 length is 16 residues. Trimming removed 1 base from V and 6 bases from J; junction bases left unmatched: 11. Per the germline V gene, CDR1 is SGHNT and CDR2 is YYREEE (reference sequence). The CDR3: CASSLSVAGTRQTQYF. CDR3 DNA: TGTGCCAGCAGCTTGTCCGTAGCGGGAACCCGGCAGACCCAGTACTTC.

V usage is TRBV24-1 and J usage is TRBJ2-2; TRBD1 agrees at 7 bases. Germline CDR1 reads KGHDR; CDR2 reads SFDVKD. The CDR3 is 16 amino acids. Trimming cost V 4 bases and J 2 bases; bases outside gene matches: 6. The CDR3 DNA is TGTGCCACCAGTGACCCCCGACAGGGAAACACCGGGGAGCTGTTTTTT. As protein: CATSDPRQGNTGELFF.

The genes are TRBV6-2 or TRBV6-3 and TRBJ2-2, with 9 bases aligning to TRBD1. The CDR3 contains 16 residues. Germline V gene sequence: CDR1 MNHEY, CDR2 SVGEGT. Losses at the gene ends were 5 bases for V and 3 bases for J; bases not matched to a gene: 7. As DNA, the CDR3 is TGTGCCAGCAGTACCGAGGACAGGGGTTACACCGGGGAGCTGTTTTTT. It encodes CASSTEDRGYTGELFF.

On this clone: Other DNA sequences in the sample encode the same CDR3. The chain combines TRBV28 with TRBJ1-2; no clear D gene. The V and J ends lost 3 bases and 7 bases respectively, with 6 bases between them. CDR3 size: 11 residues. Germline V gives CDR1 MDHEN, CDR2 SYDVKM. The CDR3 loop reads CASSLRGGYTF. CDR3 sequence (DNA): TGTGCCAGCAGTTTGCGGGGTGGCTACACCTTC.

This clone was observed a single time. The chain uses TRBV7-2 and TRBJ1-2; TRBD1 agrees at 7 bases. With V trimmed by 5 bases and J by 8 bases, 8 bases remained unmatched. The CDR3 spans 13 residues. CDR1 is SGHTA and CDR2 is FQGNSA in the germline V gene. The CDR3 DNA sequence: TGTGCCAGCAGCCTGACTACAGGGGCGGGCTACACCTTC. Translation gives CASSLTTGAGYTF.